This T cell receptor (beta chain) was identified in a study of cytomegalovirus exposure and HLA in healthy donors. Study-wide points: At a 0.05 false discovery rate, a later analysis found over 15,000 TCR beta sequences to be associated with HLA alleles. What was likely a sequencing artifact was a cluster of highly shared sequence variants.

Comments on this clone: The antigen remains undetermined.

Both 60 Vbeta primers and 13 Jbeta primers went into the PCR. Using immunoSEQ multiplex PCR, the repertoire was profiled, and TCRdb retains in-frame clones only, with some absent. The sample records tens of thousands of clones, approximately 82% being singletons. Germline V gene data show CDR1 as GTSNPN and CDR2 as SVGIG (reference sequence). This CDR3 is 13 amino acids long. Between the trimmed V and J ends, which lost 1 base and 1 base, there was a span of 7 bases. The sequenced sample was PBMCs. V usage is TRBV30 and J usage is TRBJ2-5, with TRBD2 as a possible D gene (5 bases). The sequence derives from a woman under 30 in good health and CMV-seronegative. CDR3 sequence reads: CAWSAGIQETQYF. As DNA, the CDR3 is TGTGCCTGGAGTGCCGGGATCCAAGAGACCCAGTACTTC.